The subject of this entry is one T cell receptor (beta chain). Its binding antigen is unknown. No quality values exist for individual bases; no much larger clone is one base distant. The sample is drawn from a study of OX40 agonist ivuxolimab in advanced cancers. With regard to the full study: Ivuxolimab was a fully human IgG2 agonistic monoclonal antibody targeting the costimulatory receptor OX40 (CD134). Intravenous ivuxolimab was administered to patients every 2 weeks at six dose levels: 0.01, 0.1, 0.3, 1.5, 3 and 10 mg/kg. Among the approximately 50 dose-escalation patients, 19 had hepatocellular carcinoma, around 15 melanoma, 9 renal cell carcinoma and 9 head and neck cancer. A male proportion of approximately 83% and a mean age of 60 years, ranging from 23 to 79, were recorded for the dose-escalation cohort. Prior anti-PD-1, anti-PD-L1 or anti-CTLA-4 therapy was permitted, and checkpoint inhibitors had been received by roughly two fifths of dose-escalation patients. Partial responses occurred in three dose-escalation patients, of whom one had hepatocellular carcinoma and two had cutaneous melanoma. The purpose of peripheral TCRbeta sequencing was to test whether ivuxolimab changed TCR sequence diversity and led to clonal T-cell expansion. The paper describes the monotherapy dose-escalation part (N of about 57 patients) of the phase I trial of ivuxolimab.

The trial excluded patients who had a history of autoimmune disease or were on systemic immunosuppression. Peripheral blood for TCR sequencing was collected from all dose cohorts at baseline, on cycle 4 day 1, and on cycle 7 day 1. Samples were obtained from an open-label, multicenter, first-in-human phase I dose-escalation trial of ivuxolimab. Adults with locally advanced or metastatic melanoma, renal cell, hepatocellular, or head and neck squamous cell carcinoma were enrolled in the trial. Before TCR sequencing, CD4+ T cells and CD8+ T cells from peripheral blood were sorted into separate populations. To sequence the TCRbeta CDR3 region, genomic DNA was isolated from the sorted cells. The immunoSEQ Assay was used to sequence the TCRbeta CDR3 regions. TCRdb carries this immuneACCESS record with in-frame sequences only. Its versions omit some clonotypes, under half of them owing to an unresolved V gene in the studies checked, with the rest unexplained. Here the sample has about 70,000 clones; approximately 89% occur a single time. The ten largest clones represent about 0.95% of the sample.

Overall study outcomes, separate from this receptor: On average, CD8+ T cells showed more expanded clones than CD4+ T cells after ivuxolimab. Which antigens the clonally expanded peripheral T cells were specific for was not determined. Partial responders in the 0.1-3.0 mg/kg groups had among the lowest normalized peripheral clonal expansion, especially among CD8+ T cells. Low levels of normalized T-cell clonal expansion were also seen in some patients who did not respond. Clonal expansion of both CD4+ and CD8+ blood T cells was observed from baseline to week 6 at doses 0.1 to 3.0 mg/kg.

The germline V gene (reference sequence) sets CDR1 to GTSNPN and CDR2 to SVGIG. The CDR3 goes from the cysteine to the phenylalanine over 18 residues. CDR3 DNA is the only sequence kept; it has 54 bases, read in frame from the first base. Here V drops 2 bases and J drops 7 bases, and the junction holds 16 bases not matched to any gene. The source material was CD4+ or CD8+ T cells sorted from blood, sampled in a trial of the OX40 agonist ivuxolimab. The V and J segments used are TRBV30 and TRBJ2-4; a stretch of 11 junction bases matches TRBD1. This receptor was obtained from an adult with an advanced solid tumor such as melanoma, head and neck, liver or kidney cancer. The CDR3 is CAWSQARQIRDRGNIQYF. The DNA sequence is TGTGCCTGGAGTCAGGCCCGACAAATTCGGGACAGGGGGAACATTCAGTACTTC.